The T cell receptor beta chain under discussion was sequenced for a study of technical replicates of blood from a few donors. Clones were read by immunoSEQ multiplex PCR, and TCRdb kept only the in-frame ones, dropping some. The sample has tens of thousands of clones, roughly 97% seen once. CDR1 is WSHSY and CDR2 is SAAADI in the germline V gene. This CDR3 is built from 17 residues. Between the trimmed V and J ends, which lost 9 bases and 0 bases, there was a span of 21 bases. The chain uses TRBV10-2 and TRBJ2-1, with D perhaps TRBD2 (6 bases). The receptor was derived from a human donor in good health. Input material: T cells isolated from PBMCs. The CDR3 is CASHSGTSFSSYNEQFF. The CDR3 DNA is TGCGCCAGTCATAGCGGTACCTCCTTTAGCTCCTACAATGAGCAGTTCTTC.